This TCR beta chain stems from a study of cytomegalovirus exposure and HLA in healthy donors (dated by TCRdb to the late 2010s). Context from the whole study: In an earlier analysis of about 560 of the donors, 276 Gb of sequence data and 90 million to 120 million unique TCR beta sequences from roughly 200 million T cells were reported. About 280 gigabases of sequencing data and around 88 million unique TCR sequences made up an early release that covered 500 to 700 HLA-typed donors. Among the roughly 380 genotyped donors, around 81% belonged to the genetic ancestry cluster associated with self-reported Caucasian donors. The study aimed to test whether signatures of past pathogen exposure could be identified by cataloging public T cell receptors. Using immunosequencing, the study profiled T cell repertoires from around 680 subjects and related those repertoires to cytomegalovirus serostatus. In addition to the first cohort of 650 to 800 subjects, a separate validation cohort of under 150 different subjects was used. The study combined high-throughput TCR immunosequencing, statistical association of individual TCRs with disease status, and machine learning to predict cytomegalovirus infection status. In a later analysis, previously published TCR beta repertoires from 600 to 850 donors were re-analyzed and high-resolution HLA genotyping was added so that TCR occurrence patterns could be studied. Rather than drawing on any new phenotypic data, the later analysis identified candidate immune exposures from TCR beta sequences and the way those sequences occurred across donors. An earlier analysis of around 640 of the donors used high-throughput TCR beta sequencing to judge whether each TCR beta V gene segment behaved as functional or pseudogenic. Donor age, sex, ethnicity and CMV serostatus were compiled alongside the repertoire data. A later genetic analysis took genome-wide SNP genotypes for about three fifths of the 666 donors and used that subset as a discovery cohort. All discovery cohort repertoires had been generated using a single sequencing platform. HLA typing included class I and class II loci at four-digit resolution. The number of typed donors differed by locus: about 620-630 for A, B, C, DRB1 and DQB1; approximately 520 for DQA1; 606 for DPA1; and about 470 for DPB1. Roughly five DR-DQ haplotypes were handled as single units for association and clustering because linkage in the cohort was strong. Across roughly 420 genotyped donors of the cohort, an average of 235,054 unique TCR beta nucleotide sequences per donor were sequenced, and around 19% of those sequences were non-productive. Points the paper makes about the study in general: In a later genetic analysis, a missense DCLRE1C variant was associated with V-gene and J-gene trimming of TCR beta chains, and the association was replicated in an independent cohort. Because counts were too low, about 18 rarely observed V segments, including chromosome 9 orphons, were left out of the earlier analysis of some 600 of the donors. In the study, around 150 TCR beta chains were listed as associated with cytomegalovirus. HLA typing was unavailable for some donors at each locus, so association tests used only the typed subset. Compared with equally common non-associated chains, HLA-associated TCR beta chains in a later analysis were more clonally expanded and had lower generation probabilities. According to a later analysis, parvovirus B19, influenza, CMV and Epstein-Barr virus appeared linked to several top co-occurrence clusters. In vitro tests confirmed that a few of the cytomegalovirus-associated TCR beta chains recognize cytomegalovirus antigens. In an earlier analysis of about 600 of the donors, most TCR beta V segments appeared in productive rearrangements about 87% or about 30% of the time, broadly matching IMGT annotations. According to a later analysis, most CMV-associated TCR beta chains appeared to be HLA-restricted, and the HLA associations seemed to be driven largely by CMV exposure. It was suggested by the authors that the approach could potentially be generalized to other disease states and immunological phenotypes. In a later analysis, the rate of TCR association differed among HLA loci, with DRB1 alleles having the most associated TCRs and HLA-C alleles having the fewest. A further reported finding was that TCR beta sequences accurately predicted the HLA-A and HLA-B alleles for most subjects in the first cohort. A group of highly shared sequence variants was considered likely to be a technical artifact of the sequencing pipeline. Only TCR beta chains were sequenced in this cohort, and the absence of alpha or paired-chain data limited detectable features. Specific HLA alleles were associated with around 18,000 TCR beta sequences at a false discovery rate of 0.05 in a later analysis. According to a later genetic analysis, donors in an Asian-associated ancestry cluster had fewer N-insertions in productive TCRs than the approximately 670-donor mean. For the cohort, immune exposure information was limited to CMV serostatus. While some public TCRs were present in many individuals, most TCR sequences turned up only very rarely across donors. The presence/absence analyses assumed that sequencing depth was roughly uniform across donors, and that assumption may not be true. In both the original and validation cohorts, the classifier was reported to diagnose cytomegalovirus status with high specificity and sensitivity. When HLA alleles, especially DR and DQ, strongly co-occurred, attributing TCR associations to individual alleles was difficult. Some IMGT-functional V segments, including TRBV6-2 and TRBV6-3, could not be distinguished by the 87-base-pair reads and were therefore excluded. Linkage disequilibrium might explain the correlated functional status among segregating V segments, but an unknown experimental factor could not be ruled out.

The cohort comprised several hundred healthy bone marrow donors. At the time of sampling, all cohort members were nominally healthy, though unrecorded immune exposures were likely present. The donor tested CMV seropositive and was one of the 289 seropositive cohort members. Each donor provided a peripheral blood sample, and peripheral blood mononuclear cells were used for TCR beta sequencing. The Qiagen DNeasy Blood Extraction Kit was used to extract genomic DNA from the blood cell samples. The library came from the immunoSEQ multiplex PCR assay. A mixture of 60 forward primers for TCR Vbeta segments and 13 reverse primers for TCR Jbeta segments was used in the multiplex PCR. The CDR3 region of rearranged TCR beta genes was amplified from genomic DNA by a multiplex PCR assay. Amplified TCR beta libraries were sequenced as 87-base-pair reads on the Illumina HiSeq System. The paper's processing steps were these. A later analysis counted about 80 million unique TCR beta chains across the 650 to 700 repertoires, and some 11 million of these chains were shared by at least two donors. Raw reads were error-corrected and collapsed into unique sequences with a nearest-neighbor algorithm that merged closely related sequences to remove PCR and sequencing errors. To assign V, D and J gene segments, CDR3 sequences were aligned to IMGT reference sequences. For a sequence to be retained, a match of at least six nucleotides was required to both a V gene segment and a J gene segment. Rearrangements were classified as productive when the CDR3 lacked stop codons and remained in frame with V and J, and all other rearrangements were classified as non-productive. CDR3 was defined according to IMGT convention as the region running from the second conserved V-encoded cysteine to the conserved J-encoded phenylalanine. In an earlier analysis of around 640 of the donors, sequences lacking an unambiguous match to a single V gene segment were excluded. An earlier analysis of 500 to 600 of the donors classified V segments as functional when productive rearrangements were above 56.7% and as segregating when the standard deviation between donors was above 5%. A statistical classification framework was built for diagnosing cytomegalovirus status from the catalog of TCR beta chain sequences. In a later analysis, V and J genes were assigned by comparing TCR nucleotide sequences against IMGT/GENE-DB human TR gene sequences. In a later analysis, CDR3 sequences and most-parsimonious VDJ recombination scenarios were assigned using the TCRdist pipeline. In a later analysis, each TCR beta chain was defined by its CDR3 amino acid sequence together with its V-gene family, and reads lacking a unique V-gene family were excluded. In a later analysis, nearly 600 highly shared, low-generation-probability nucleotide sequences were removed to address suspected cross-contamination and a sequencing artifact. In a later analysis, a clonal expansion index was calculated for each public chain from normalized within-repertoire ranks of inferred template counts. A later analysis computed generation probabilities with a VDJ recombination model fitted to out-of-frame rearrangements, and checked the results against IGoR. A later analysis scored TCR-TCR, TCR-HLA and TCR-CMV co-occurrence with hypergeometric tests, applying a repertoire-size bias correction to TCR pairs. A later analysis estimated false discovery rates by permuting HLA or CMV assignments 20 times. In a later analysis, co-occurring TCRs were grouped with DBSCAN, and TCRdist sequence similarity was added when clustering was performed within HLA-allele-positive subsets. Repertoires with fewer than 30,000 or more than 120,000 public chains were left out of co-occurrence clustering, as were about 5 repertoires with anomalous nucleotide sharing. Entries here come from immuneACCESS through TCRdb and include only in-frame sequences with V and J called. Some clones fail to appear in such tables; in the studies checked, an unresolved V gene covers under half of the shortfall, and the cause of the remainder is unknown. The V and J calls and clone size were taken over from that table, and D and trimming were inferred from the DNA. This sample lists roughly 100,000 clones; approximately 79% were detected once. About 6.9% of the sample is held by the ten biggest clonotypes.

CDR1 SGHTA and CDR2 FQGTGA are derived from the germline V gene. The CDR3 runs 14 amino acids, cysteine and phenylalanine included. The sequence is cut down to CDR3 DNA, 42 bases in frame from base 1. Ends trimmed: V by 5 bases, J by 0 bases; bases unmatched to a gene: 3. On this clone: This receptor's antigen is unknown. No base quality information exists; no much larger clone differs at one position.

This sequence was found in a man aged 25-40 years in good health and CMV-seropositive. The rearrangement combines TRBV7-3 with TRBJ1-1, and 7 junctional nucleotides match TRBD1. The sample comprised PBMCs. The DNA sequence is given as TGTGCCAGCAGCCGACAGGGAATGAACACTGAAGCTTTCTTT. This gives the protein CASSRQGMNTEAFF.